The 3 T cell receptor beta chains presented below share a single source sample, sequenced in a study of blood T cell repertoires in COVID-19. TCRdb keeps only in-frame clones here, not all; method: immunoSEQ multiplex PCR. The sample holds 300,000 to 400,000 clones, about 91% seen once. The specimen sequenced was peripheral blood. Receptors originate from a woman in her twenties or thirties with COVID-19, enrolled during active disease.

The chain carries TRBV2 and TRBJ1-4; D ambiguous. V lost 6 bases to trimming and J lost 8 bases, with 13 bases between them. This CDR3 region has 13 residues. CDR1 is SNHLY and CDR2 is FYNNEI in the germline V gene. The CDR3 is CASRDTGKEKLFF. For the CDR3, the DNA is TGTGCCAGCAGGGATACCGGGAAAGAAAAACTGTTTTTT. Variable domain in full (rest from reference TRBV2 and TRBJ1-4): EPEVTQTPSHQVTQMGQEVILRCVPISNHLYFYWYRQILGQKVEFLVSFYNNEISEKSEIFDDQFSVERPDGSNFTLKIRSTKLEDSAMYFCASRDTGKEKLFFGSGTQLSVL.

The chain uses TRBV5-6 and TRBJ1-5; D ambiguous. With 4 bases removed from V and 4 bases from J, the gap between germline ends came to 15 bases. This CDR3 spans 15 amino acids. Germline V CDR1 and CDR2: SGHDT, YYEEEE. The CDR3 loop is CASSLYQRENQPQHF. In nucleotides, the CDR3 is TGTGCCAGCAGCCTGTACCAAAGGGAGAATCAGCCCCAGCATTTT.

In this sample, this clone turned up a few times. The chain combines TRBV7-8 with TRBJ2-7; 11 bases map to TRBD2. Per germline, CDR1 SGHVS and CDR2 FQNEAQ. V was pared by 5 bases and J by 3 bases, with 6 bases of the junction left unmatched. CDR3 length equals 15 residues. This chain's CDR3 is CASSTRLAGHYEQYF. CDR3 coding DNA: TGTGCCAGCAGCACTAGACTAGCGGGGCACTACGAGCAGTACTTC. The full variable domain, with the rest looked up from reference TRBV7-8 and TRBJ2-7, is GAGVSQSPRYKVAKRGQDVALRCDPISGHVSLFWYQQALGQGPEFLTYFQNEAQLDKSGLPSDRFFAERPEGSVSTLKIQRTQQEDSAVYLCASSTRLAGHYEQYFGPGTRLTVT.